A selection of T cell receptor beta chains follows, all from one sample in a study of CD8 T cells in Susac syndrome. TCRdb reprocessed the immunoSEQ multiplex PCR reads with MiXCR, giving one entry per CDR3 protein. Among around 150,000 distinct CDR3 sequences, 95% were seen once, and the ten largest hold about 0.18%. The sequenced material came from CD8+ T cells from PBMCs. Receptor source: a human donor with Susac syndrome. Each CDR3 is given with its conserved first and last residue. D genes are given only for firm matches. Clone size is not always given. Where it is, it says once, few, many or a class for expanded clones.

V gene	D gene	J gene	CDR3 length	clone size	CDR3 protein	CDR3 DNA
TRBV5-1	TRBD1	TRBJ2-7	13	NA	CASSSGTGLEQYF	TGCGCCAGCAGCTCCGGGACAGGGCTCGAGCAGTACTTC
TRBV7-9	TRBD2	TRBJ2-1	15	NA	CASSLGASGYNEQFF	TGTGCCAGCAGCTTAGGAGCTAGCGGGTACAATGAGCAGTTCTTC
TRBV19	NA	TRBJ2-7	13	NA	CASSPGVSYEQYF	TGTGCCAGTAGTCCCGGGGTTTCCTACGAGCAGTACTTC
TRBV11-3	TRBD1	TRBJ1-2	12	NA	CASSEQGNGYTF	TGTGCCAGCAGCGAACAGGGGAATGGCTACACCTTC
TRBV5-4	TRBD1	TRBJ2-2	15	NA	CASSFGTGGTGELFF	TGTGCCAGCAGCTTTGGGACAGGGGGCACCGGGGAGCTGTTTTTT
TRBV4-1	NA	TRBJ1-3	15	NA	CASSQASSSGNTIYF	TGCGCCAGCAGCCAAGCGTCAAGCTCTGGAAACACCATATATTTT
TRBV4-1	TRBD1	TRBJ2-3	17	NA	CASSQPTGGVETDTQYF	TGCGCCAGCAGCCAACCGACAGGGGGCGTCGAAACAGATACGCAGTATTTT
TRBV11-2	TRBD1	TRBJ2-7	15	NA	CASSLTGQGSDTWYF	TGTGCCAGCAGCCTTACGGGACAGGGATCAGACACGTGGTACTTC
TRBV27	TRBD1	TRBJ1-2	14	NA	CASSSDWTGEGYTF	TGTGCCAGCAGTTCCGATTGGACAGGGGAGGGCTACACCTTC
TRBV7-6	NA	TRBJ2-7	15	NA	CASSLEGIGGYEQYF	TGTGCCAGCAGCTTAGAAGGGATCGGGGGCTACGAGCAGTACTTC
TRBV20-1	TRBD2	TRBJ2-7	14	NA	CSARDLAGRYEQYF	TGCAGTGCTAGAGATCTAGCGGGGCGATACGAGCAGTACTTC
TRBV7-8	NA	TRBJ2-7	15	NA	CASSSTALSSYEQYF	TGTGCCAGCAGCTCGACAGCGTTAAGCTCCTACGAGCAGTACTTC
TRBV4-1	TRBD1	TRBJ1-1	15	NA	CASSPGTGVRTEAFF	TGCGCCAGCAGCCCGGGGACAGGGGTCCGGACTGAAGCTTTCTTT
TRBV29-1	NA	TRBJ2-3	14	NA	CSVEDPGAGDTQYF	TGCAGCGTTGAAGATCCAGGGGCTGGAGATACGCAGTATTTT
TRBV5-6	NA	TRBJ2-3	14	once	CASSDQEVTDTQYF	TGTGCCAGCAGCGACCAGGAAGTCACAGATACGCAGTATTTT
TRBV27	NA	TRBJ2-7	13	once	CASSWSGTDEQYF	TGTGCCAGCAGTTGGTCCGGGACTGACGAGCAGTACTTC
TRBV29-1	NA	TRBJ2-2	13	NA	CSVVGRGTGELFF	TGCAGCGTTGTCGGGCGTGGGACCGGGGAGCTGTTTTTT
TRBV28	TRBD2	TRBJ2-1	13	NA	CASREGLIDEQFF	TGTGCCAGTCGGGAGGGCCTTATTGATGAGCAGTTCTTC
TRBV27	NA	TRBJ2-7	15	NA	CASSLLGGQVYEQYF	TGTGCCAGCAGTTTATTAGGGGGACAAGTCTACGAGCAGTACTTC
TRBV24-1	TRBD2	TRBJ2-2	17	NA	CATSDLLAGMNTGELFF	TGTGCCACCAGTGATTTGCTAGCGGGAATGAACACCGGGGAGCTGTTTTTT
TRBV7-9	NA	TRBJ2-5	15	NA	CASSPPTGYGGSQYF	TGTGCCAGCAGCCCCCCGACAGGGTACGGGGGGTCCCAGTACTTC
TRBV11-2	NA	TRBJ2-2	11	NA	CASGGTGELFF	TGTGCCAGCGGCGGTACCGGGGAGCTGTTTTTT
TRBV30	NA	TRBJ2-7	12	NA	CAWSGEGAEQYF	TGTGCCTGGTCAGGGGAAGGGGCTGAGCAGTACTTC
TRBV5-1	NA	TRBJ2-3	15	once	CASQLSEWGTDTQYF	TGCGCCAGCCAACTCAGTGAATGGGGCACAGATACGCAGTATTTT
TRBV11-3	NA	TRBJ2-1	17	NA	CASSPHMGAASYNEQFF	TGTGCCAGCAGCCCCCACATGGGAGCGGCTAGCTACAATGAGCAGTTCTTC
TRBV28	TRBD2	TRBJ2-7	14	NA	CASNGLAGEYEQYF	TGTGCCAGCAACGGACTAGCGGGAGAGTACGAGCAGTACTTC
TRBV28	NA	TRBJ1-5	12	NA	CASSFSGQPQHF	TGTGCCAGCAGTTTTTCGGGTCAGCCCCAGCATTTT
TRBV7-9	TRBD1	TRBJ2-5	14	NA	CASSAKTGHETQYF	TGTGCCAGCAGCGCCAAGACAGGGCACGAGACCCAGTACTTC
TRBV11-2	NA	TRBJ2-7	14	NA	CASSLGSGDYEQYF	TGTGCCAGCAGCTTAGGGTCAGGGGACTACGAGCAGTACTTC